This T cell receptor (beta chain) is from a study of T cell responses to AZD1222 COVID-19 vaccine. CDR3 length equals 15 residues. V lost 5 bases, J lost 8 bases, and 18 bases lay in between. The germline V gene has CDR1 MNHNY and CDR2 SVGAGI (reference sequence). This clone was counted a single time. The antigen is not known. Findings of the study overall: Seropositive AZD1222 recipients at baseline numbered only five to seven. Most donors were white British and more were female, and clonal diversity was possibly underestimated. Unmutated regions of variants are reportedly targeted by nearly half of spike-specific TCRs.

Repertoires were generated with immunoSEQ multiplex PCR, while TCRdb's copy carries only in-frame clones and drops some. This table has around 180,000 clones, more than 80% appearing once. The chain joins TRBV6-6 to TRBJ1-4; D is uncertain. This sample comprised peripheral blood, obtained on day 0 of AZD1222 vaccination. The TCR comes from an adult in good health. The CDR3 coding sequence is TGTGCCAGCAGTACATCCAACCCGGCGCGCGAAAAACTGTTTTTT. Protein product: CASSTSNPAREKLFF.